This is a list of T cell receptor beta chains from one sample in a study of blood T cell repertoires in COVID-19. Using immunoSEQ multiplex PCR, the repertoire was profiled, and TCRdb retains in-frame clones only, with some absent. This table holds some 130,000 clones, roughly 90% found once. What was sequenced was peripheral blood. The receptor source for this set is a man in his 70s with active COVID-19. Each CDR3 is given with its conserved first and last residue. D genes are given only for firm matches. Part of the rows lack a size; the others show once, few, many or a class for expanded clones.

d_call clone_size j_call v_call cdr3_aa cdr3_nt
. . TRBJ2-3 TRBV21-1 CASSKWGVETSGSSRTDTQYF TGTGCCAGCAGCAAATGGGGGGTCGAGACTAGCGGGAGTTCTCGCACAGATACGCAGTATTTT
TRBD1 . TRBJ1-2 TRBV10-3 CAISRDRDGYGYTF TGTGCCATCAGCCGGGACAGGGATGGCTATGGCTACACCTTC
. once TRBJ2-7 TRBV12-3/TRBV12-4 CASSPRGNEQYF TGTGCCAGCAGCCCGAGAGGGAACGAGCAGTACTTC
. . TRBJ2-7 TRBV7-8 CASKTSRGVDEQYF TGTGCCAGCAAAACCTCTAGGGGCGTGGACGAGCAGTACTTC
TRBD1 . TRBJ2-7 TRBV30 CAWRYGDSRFQEQYF TGTGCCTGGAGATACGGGGACAGTCGATTCCAGGAGCAGTACTTC
TRBD1 . TRBJ1-2 TRBV18 CASSLQGAFYGYTF TGTGCCAGCTCACTACAGGGGGCGTTCTATGGCTACACCTTC
TRBD1 . TRBJ1-2 TRBV5-5 CASSGQGPGYGYTF TGTGCCAGCAGCGGACAGGGGCCTGGCTATGGCTACACCTTC
. . TRBJ2-1 TRBV4-1 CASSQAVWAGSSYNEQFF TGCGCCAGCAGCCAAGCAGTCTGGGCCGGGAGCTCCTACAATGAGCAGTTCTTC
TRBD1 . TRBJ2-7 TRBV6-1 CASSERGQVLSPVAYF TGTGCCAGCAGTGAACGGGGACAGGTCCTGTCCCCTGTTGCGTACTTC
. few TRBJ1-6 TRBV28 CASNRVVSYNSPLHF TGTGCCAGCAACAGGGTCGTGAGTTATAATTCACCCCTCCACTTT
TRBD1 . TRBJ2-5 TRBV25-1 CASSDAGTAQETQYF TGTGCCAGCAGTGACGCCGGGACAGCACAAGAGACCCAGTACTTC
. . TRBJ2-7 TRBV5-1 CASSLAAGPYEQYF TGCGCCAGCAGCTTGGCCGCGGGACCCTACGAGCAGTACTTC
. . TRBJ2-6 TRBV28 CASSSNWGANVLTF TGTGCCAGCAGCTCTAATTGGGGGGCCAACGTCCTGACTTTC
TRBD1 . TRBJ2-5 TRBV29-1 CSVEEASLGQGAGETQYF TGCAGCGTTGAAGAGGCTTCTTTGGGACAGGGGGCCGGGGAGACCCAGTACTTC
. . TRBJ1-3 TRBV5-6 CASSFKTGLNSGNTIYF TGTGCCAGCAGCTTTAAGACGGGACTTAACTCTGGAAACACCATATATTTT
. few TRBJ1-1 TRBV5-1 CASTNGPTMNTEAFF TGCGCCAGCACCAATGGGCCGACCATGAACACTGAAGCTTTCTTT
TRBD2 . TRBJ2-1 TRBV10-3 CAISEKGKGLAENEQFF TGTGCCATCAGTGAGAAGGGCAAGGGACTAGCGGAGAATGAGCAGTTCTTC
. . TRBJ1-1 TRBV7-9 CASSPAGTEAFF TGTGCCAGCAGCCCAGCCGGGACTGAAGCTTTCTTT
. . TRBJ1-5 TRBV19 CASRAGNQPQHF TGTGCCAGTAGGGCAGGCAATCAGCCCCAGCATTTT
. once TRBJ1-1 TRBV28 CASRTGILNTEAFF TGTGCCAGCAGGACAGGAATATTGAACACTGAAGCTTTCTTT
. . TRBJ2-3 TRBV2 CASRVLGPQDTQYF TGTGCCAGCAGGGTACTAGGACCCCAGGATACGCAGTATTTT
TRBD1 . TRBJ1-2 TRBV7-8 CASSHDRGDGYTF TGTGCCAGCAGCCACGACAGGGGGGATGGCTACACCTTC
TRBD1 few TRBJ2-2 TRBV5-4 CASQEGQASTGELFF TGTGCCAGCCAGGAGGGACAGGCGAGCACCGGGGAGCTGTTTTTT
TRBD1 . TRBJ1-5 TRBV7-2 CASSLGLRQGAYQPQHF TGTGCCAGCAGCTTAGGCCTTCGGCAGGGGGCTTATCAGCCCCAGCATTTT
. . TRBJ2-7 TRBV6-5 CASTGYAYEQYF TGTGCCAGCACAGGTTATGCCTACGAGCAGTACTTC
. . TRBJ1-2 TRBV28 CASSSGAVDYGYTF TGTGCCAGCAGTTCAGGGGCGGTGGACTATGGCTACACCTTC
TRBD1 . TRBJ1-6 TRBV9 CASSADRASPLHF TGTGCCAGCAGCGCCGACAGGGCGTCACCCCTCCACTTT
. few TRBJ2-7 TRBV30 CAWSVGGGGYEQYF TGTGCCTGGAGTGTAGGGGGGGGAGGTTACGAGCAGTACTTC
. . TRBJ1-2 TRBV7-2 CASSLGPHRTTNYGYTF TGTGCCAGCAGCTTAGGCCCCCACAGGACCACTAACTATGGCTACACCTTC
TRBD1 . TRBJ2-3 TRBV6-5 CASSPDRGRTDTQYF TGTGCCAGCAGTCCGGACAGGGGGCGCACAGATACGCAGTATTTT
TRBD1 once TRBJ1-4 TRBV9 CASSVFGTGSNEKLFF TGTGCCAGCAGCGTATTTGGGACAGGTAGTAATGAAAAACTGTTTTTT
. . TRBJ1-5 TRBV25-1 CASSGPGVFTQPQHF TGTGCCAGCAGTGGCCCAGGGGTGTTTACTCAGCCCCAGCATTTT
. . TRBJ1-1 TRBV29-1 CSASNTEAFF TGCAGCGCCTCCAACACTGAAGCTTTCTTT
. . TRBJ2-7 TRBV7-2 CASSSLYEQYF TGTGCCAGCAGCTCTCTCTACGAGCAGTACTTC
. . TRBJ1-5 TRBV10-3 CAISGTANQPQHF TGTGCCATCAGTGGGACTGCCAATCAGCCCCAGCATTTT
TRBD2 . TRBJ2-3 TRBV18 CASSPTSGSTDTQYF TGTGCCAGCTCACCTACTAGCGGCTCCACAGATACGCAGTATTTT
TRBD2 . TRBJ2-3 TRBV3-1/TRBV3-2 CASSLLRLADTHTQYF TGTGCCAGCAGCCTCCTCCGACTAGCGGATACCCACACGCAGTATTTT
TRBD2 . TRBJ2-7 TRBV7-9 CASSPLAGGPYEQYF TGTGCCAGCAGCCCCCTAGCGGGAGGGCCTTACGAGCAGTACTTC
TRBD2 . TRBJ2-1 TRBV18 CASSPLAGGYNEQFF TGTGCCAGCTCTCCCCTAGCGGGAGGTTACAATGAGCAGTTCTTC
TRBD1 . TRBJ2-1 TRBV7-7 CASSVGTGDYNEQFF TGTGCCAGCAGCGTCGGGACAGGGGATTACAATGAGCAGTTCTTC
. . TRBJ1-1 TRBV19 CASSRSDSNFMNTEAFF TGTGCCAGTAGCCGATCCGACAGTAACTTCATGAACACTGAAGCTTTCTTT
. . TRBJ1-5 TRBV28 CASSSGVSQPQHF TGTGCCAGCAGTTCAGGGGTCAGTCAGCCCCAGCATTTT
. . TRBJ2-5 TRBV27 CASSSLETQYF TGTGCCAGCAGTTCACTGGAGACCCAGTACTTC
. . TRBJ2-7 TRBV2 CASSEGRAGASGYSYEQYF TGTGCCAGCAGTGAAGGGCGGGCAGGGGCTAGCGGATATTCCTACGAGCAGTACTTC
TRBD2 . TRBJ2-1 TRBV28 CASSLWAGGNEQFF TGTGCCAGCAGTTTATGGGCGGGAGGGAATGAGCAGTTCTTC
. . TRBJ1-4 TRBV14 CASSQVYGQKLFF TGTGCCAGCAGCCAGGTCTACGGACAGAAACTGTTTTTT